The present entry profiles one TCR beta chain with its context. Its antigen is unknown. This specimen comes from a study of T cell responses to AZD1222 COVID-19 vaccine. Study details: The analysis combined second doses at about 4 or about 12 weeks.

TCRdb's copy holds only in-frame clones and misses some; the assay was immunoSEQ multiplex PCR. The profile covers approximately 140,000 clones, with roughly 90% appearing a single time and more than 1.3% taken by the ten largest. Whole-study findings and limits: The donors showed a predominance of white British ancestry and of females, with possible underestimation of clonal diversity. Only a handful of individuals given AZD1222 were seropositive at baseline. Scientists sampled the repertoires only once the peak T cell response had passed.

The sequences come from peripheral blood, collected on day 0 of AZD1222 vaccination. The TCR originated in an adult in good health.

DNA of the CDR3: TGTGCCAGCAGCCCGGAGCTAGCCATCTACGAGCAGTACTTC. Its translation: CASSPELAIYEQYF. V and J are TRBV11-2 and TRBJ2-7, with D possibly matching TRBD2 (5 bases). The CDR3 totals 14 residues. Trimming left V 5 bases short and J 3 bases short, with 14 bases between. CDR1 and CDR2 from the germline V gene are SGHAT and FQNNGV.